This TCR beta chain was identified in a study of T cell repertoires in cytomegalovirus infection. Study summary: The public TCR beta signatures pointed to both CMV infection and matching HLA type.

TCRdb re-called the reads with MiXCR, one entry per CDR3 protein. This sample has a few hundred thousand distinct CDR3 sequences, with more than 8% found just once. This CDR3 spans 16 amino acids. With V trimmed by 8 bases and J by 0 bases, 5 bases remained unmatched. This clonotype was seen a few times. The chain employs TRBV12-3 or TRBV12-4 and TRBJ2-6; 9 bases fit TRBD1. The sequencing input was PBMCs. This receptor was obtained from a human donor in good health (CMV status not recorded). Some clones in this sample may be carry-over from other donors' samples. CDR3 nucleotide sequence: TGTGCCAGCCGGGACAGGGCCCTCTCTGGGGCCAACGTCCTGACTTTC. This encodes CASRDRALSGANVLTF.